A single T cell receptor (beta chain) is shown here with its context. Its antigen remains undetermined. No base qualities exist here, and no much larger clone lies one base off it. The CDR3 numbers 11 residues from cysteine through phenylalanine. CDR3 DNA is the only sequence kept; it has 33 bases, read in frame from the first base. The germline V gene supplies CDR1 ENHRY and CDR2 SYGVKD. V is cut by 3 bases and J by 4 bases, and the space between the germline ends is 3 bases. Frozen genomic DNA underwent high-throughput TCRbeta CDR3 sequencing by immunoSEQ, including PCR amplification, mapping, bias correction and internal controls. Turning to the authors' computational methods: Productive rearrangements were kept, and unique TCRbeta sequences were defined by CDR3 nucleotide sequence plus V and J gene. For a sequence to be called donor-reactive, it needed a frequency of at least 0.01% and at least 5-fold expansion in CFSE-low cells compared with unstimulated pre-transplant cells. To ensure at least 90% detection power, minimum frequency thresholds were set for each subject based on that subject's lowest-template unstimulated sample. Jensen-Shannon divergence between the top 1000 TCRbeta sequences post- versus pre-transplant served as the measure of repertoire turnover. Two-sided Fisher's exact tests were used to test for changes in how often donor-reactive sequences were detected. TCRdb retrieved this table from immuneACCESS and kept in-frame rearrangements only. Not all clones are present; in checked studies, unresolved V genes account for under half, and no reason is known for the remainder. V, J and clone size are taken as reported in that table, and D and trimming were inferred from the DNA itself. For this sample there are around 110,000 clones; about nine tenths appear just once. Roughly 0.8% of the sample belongs to the ten largest clones.

These data are taken from a study of T cell clones after liver transplantation (dated by TCRdb to about 2019). In terms of the full investigation: The samples were obtained from ITN030ST, a randomized trial that attempted immunosuppression withdrawal within 2 years after liver transplantation. Blood samples were taken pre-transplant, pre-randomization before withdrawal, and post-randomization after full withdrawal or failed withdrawal. No induction therapy was given to the subjects, and standard immunosuppression was administered until randomization at 12-24 months post-transplant. As an antigen-independent comparator for the donor-reactive sequences, third party-reactive TCRbeta sequences from pre-transplant MLRs were identified as well. Of the eight recipients, a few were HCV-positive, while the remaining recipients had been transplanted for non-autoimmune, non-viral indications. Tolerance was defined as complete withdrawal of immunosuppression for at least one year without a rise in liver enzymes beyond twice the upper limit of normal. The studied cohort comprised 8 liver transplant recipients, 3 classified as tolerant and 5 as non-tolerant. Donor-reactive T cell clones were identified by TCRbeta sequencing following a pre-transplant mixed lymphocyte reaction and were subsequently tracked in post-transplant blood. Study-level results and caveats: Low numbers of available donor cells limited the measurable donor-reactive repertoire in two subjects. When repertoire turnover was accounted for, significantly reduced detection of donor-reactive sequences was found in 7 of 8 subjects for CD4 and in 8 of 8 subjects for CD8. Because no allograft tissue specimens were available, donor-reactive T cells may have migrated into the graft instead of being deleted. The conclusions were considered preliminary, being limited by small, heterogeneous patient numbers and non-standardized post-transplant time points. Circulating donor-reactive CD4 TCRbeta sequences fell significantly post-transplant in most of the 8 subjects, irrespective of tolerance or HCV status. Donor-reactive sequences declined more than third party-reactive ones, suggesting partial antigen-specific deletion unrelated to withdrawal success.

Unstimulated PBMCs, after thawing, were stained for CD3, CD4 and CD8 and then FACS-sorted into CD3+CD4+ and CD3+CD8+ populations. All 8 studied subjects were randomized to immunosuppression withdrawal. The Qiagen DNeasy Blood and Tissue Kit was used for isolation of genomic DNA. The sequence joins TRBV10-3 to TRBJ1-2; the D segment cannot be called with confidence. This receptor was obtained from a human patient who received a liver transplant. A transplant means some T cells may be of graft donor rather than patient origin. Sequences were derived from CD4+ T cells from blood, sampled 12 months after liver transplant. The CDR3 in this case is CAISDGYGYTF. The bases read TGTGCCATCAGTGACGGCTATGGCTACACCTTC.